The next 12 T cell receptor beta chains were all read from a single sample in a study of cytomegalovirus exposure and HLA in healthy donors. The PCR was carried out with 60 Vbeta primers and 13 Jbeta primers. Assay used: immunoSEQ multiplex PCR; TCRdb lists only in-frame clones, some missing. The data hold fewer than 350,000 clones, with roughly 90% observed a single time. The sequenced sample consisted of PBMCs. The receptors shown here come from a woman in her late teens or twenties in good health and CMV-seronegative.

This sequence joins TRBV2 and TRBJ1-6; possible D gene TRBD1, 5 bases. In germline, CDR1 is SNHLY, CDR2 FYNNEI. CDR3 length: 15 amino acids. Trimming took 4 bases from V and 6 from J, leaving 13 bases between them. CDR3 nucleotide sequence: TGTGCCAGCAGTGGGCAGGGATTCGGTAATTCACCCCTCCACTTT. Translating gives CASSGQGFGNSPLHF.

The table lists this clone with a few counts. V and J are TRBV13 and TRBJ1-4, with 9 bases that match TRBD1. Unmatched junction bases numbered 6, after V lost 0 bases and J lost 7 bases. The CDR3 extends over 16 amino acids. CDR1 is PRHDT and CDR2 is FYEKMQ in the germline V gene (reference sequence). The CDR3 loop is CASSLGPTGGGEKLFF. CDR3 nucleotide sequence: TGTGCCAGCAGCTTAGGCCCGACAGGGGGGGGTGAAAAACTGTTTTTT.

This clone occurred a few times. The chain combines TRBV5-1 with TRBJ2-7; maybe TRBD1 (6 bases). Germline assignment: CDR1 SGHRS and CDR2 YFSETQ. V was pared by 4 bases and J by 3 bases, with 11 bases between. The CDR3 consists of 13 residues. This CDR3 is CASSRDTGYEQYF. CDR3 nucleotide sequence: TGCGCCAGCAGCCGGGACACCGGCTACGAGCAGTACTTC.

The chain has TRBV5-8 and TRBJ1-1; TRBD1 might be the D (5 bases). The CDR3 sequence is 14 residues long. V gave up 0 bases and J gave up 6 bases, with 12 bases separating them. Germline V gene lookup returns CDR1 SGHTS and CDR2 YDEGEE. CDR3 coding DNA: TGTGCCAGCAGCTTGGGTCAGGGCGTCGCTGAAGCTTTCTTT. It yields the protein CASSLGQGVAEAFF.

The chain uses TRBV4-1 and TRBJ2-7; 7 bases map to TRBD1. The CDR3 extends over 14 amino acids. J lost 1 base, V lost 1 base, and 1 base had no gene match. Germline loops: CDR1 MGHRA, CDR2 YSYEKL. CDR3 bases: TGCGCCAGCAGCCAAGGACAGGGTTCCTACGAGCAGTACTTC. It translates to CASSQGQGSYEQYF.

The rearrangement uses TRBV21-1 and TRBJ1-2; the table's D call of TRBD1 was not tested on the DNA. TRBV21-1 is a documented pseudogene. The CDR3 is 16 residues long. The CDR3 protein is CASSKGQGVDPYGYTF. The CDR3 region has the DNA TGTGCCAGCAGCAAAGGACAGGGGGTAGACCCCTATGGCTACACCTTC.

The rearrangement links TRBV5-1 to TRBJ1-4; the match to TRBD1 covers 7 bases. CDR3 length equals 14 residues. Trimming took 3 bases from V and 7 from J; bases not matched to a gene: 6. From germline, CDR1 is SGHRS and CDR2 YFSETQ. CDR3 bases: TGCGCCAGCAGCTCAGGGGGAAATCGTGAAAAACTGTTTTTT. Encoded protein: CASSSGGNREKLFF. Full variable domain (remainder filled in from reference TRBV5-1 and TRBJ1-4): KAGVTQTPRYLIKTRGQQVTLSCSPISGHRSVSWYQQTPGQGLQFLFEYFSETQRNKGNFPGRFSGRQFSNSRSEMNVSTLELGDSALYLCASSSGGNREKLFFGSGTQLSVL.

A single count supports this clone. This chain connects TRBV5-1 to TRBJ1-2; a weak D match, TRBD1 (6 bases). Trimming cost V 2 bases and J 3 bases, with 11 bases left between them. Looked up from germline, CDR1 is SGHRS and CDR2 is YFSETQ. The CDR3 loop spans 14 amino acids. In nucleotides, the CDR3 is TGCGCCAGCAGCTTAATTCCAGGGGACTATGGCTACACCTTC. This encodes CASSLIPGDYGYTF.

This sequence joins TRBV30 and TRBJ1-5, with D tentatively TRBD1 (6 bases). CDR1 is GTSNPN, CDR2 SVGIG, per germline (reference sequence). V was clipped by 4 bases and J by 6 bases, with 19 bases between them. CDR3 length equals 15 residues. CDR3 bases: TGTGCCTGGAACATGAAGGGAGGGGGGAGTCAGCCCCAGCATTTT. Its translation is CAWNMKGGGSQPQHF. Supplemented by reference TRBV30 and TRBJ1-5, the full variable domain reads SQTIHQWPATLVQPVGSPLSLECTVEGTSNPNLYWYRQAAGRGLQLLFYSVGIGQISSEVPQNLSASRPQDRQFILSSKKLLLSDSGFYLCAWNMKGGGSQPQHFGDGTRLSIL.

The rearrangement links TRBV7-2 to TRBJ2-3; tentatively, D is TRBD1 (5 bases). There are 13 residues in the CDR3. Germline assignment: CDR1 SGHTA and CDR2 FQGNSA. The V end was cut by 1 base, the J end by 6 bases, with 8 bases between. CDR3 sequence: CASSLDRMDTQYF. In nucleotides, the CDR3 is TGTGCCAGCAGCTTAGACAGGATGGATACGCAGTATTTT.

The chain links TRBV27 to TRBJ1-6; a possible D gene is TRBD1 (5 bases). V was pared by 3 bases and J by 7 bases, with 13 bases between. The CDR3 is made up of 15 amino acids. The germline CDR1 and CDR2 sequences are MNHEY and SMNVEV (reference sequence). CDR3 coding DNA: TGTGCCAGCAGTTTGTTGGGGGGGTTAAATTCACCCCTCCACTTT. Translating gives CASSLLGGLNSPLHF.

V is TRBV7-8 and J is TRBJ2-3; TRBD2 agrees at 9 bases. Unmatched junction bases numbered 11, after V lost 5 bases and J lost 2 bases. Germline CDR1 is SGHVS and CDR2 is FQNEAQ. The CDR3 totals 17 residues. DNA of the CDR3: TGTGCCAGCAGCCTCGGGTTTGGGACTAGCATCACAGATACGCAGTATTTT. This encodes CASSLGFGTSITDTQYF.